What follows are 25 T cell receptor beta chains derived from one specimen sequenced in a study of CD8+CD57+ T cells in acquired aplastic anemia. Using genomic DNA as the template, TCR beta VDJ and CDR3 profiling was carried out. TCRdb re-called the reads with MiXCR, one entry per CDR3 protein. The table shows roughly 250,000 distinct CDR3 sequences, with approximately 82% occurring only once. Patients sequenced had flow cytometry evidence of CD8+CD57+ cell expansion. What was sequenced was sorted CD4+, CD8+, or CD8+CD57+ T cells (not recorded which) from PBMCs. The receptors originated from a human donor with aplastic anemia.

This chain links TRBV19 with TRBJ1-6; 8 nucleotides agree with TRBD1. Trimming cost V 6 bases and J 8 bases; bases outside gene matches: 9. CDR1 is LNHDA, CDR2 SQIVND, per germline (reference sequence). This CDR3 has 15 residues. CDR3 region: CASSYRQGSYSPLHF. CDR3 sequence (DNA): TGTGCCAGTAGCTACCGACAGGGGAGCTATTCACCCCTCCACTTT.

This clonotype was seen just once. This CDR3 is CASSLEPGQPQHF. The CDR3, as DNA: TGTGCCAGCAGCTTGGAACCGGGACAGCCCCAGCATTTT. This chain joins TRBV5-6 and TRBJ1-5, with D unresolved. CDR3 length equals 13 residues. Per the germline V gene, CDR1 is SGHDT and CDR2 is YYEEEE. V lost 0 bases, J lost 7 bases, and 8 bases lay in between.

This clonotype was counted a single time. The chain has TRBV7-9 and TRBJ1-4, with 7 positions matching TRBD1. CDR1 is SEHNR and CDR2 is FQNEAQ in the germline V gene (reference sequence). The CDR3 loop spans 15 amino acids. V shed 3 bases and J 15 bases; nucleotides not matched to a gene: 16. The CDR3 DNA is TGTGCCAGCAGCTTTGTTGACAGGGCGGTCGAAAATGTGTTTTTT. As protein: CASSFVDRAVENVFF.

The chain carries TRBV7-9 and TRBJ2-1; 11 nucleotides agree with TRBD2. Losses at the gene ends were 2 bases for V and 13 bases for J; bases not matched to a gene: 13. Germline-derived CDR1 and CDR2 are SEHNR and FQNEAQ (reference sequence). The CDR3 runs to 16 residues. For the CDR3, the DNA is TGTGCCAGCAGCTTACGACTAGCGGGACTGCTTTTTGAACAGTTCTTC. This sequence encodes CASSLRLAGLLFEQFF.

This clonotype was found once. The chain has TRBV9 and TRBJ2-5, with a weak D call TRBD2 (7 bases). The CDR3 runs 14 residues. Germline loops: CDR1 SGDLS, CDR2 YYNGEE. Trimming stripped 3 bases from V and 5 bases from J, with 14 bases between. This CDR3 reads CASSGAGAGETQYF. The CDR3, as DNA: TGTGCCAGCAGCGGGGCGGGGGCTGGGGAGACCCAGTACTTC. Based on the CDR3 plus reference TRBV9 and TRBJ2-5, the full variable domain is DSGVTQTPKHLITATGQRVTLRCSPRSGDLSVYWYQQSLDQGLQFLIQYYNGEERAKGNILERFSAQQFPDLHSELNLSSLELGDSALYFCASSGAGAGETQYFGPGTRLLVL.

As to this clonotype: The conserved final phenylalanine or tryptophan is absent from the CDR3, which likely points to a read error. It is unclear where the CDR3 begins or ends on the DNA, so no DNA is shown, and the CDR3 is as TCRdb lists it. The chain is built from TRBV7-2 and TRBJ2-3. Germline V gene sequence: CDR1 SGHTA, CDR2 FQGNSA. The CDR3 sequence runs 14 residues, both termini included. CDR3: CASSLACYPDTHDL.

The CDR3 region is CASSSDSRHSPLHF. CDR3 DNA sequence: TGTGCCAGCAGCTCGGACAGCCGACATTCACCCCTCCACTTT. The chain uses TRBV7-2 and TRBJ1-6; D might be TRBD1 (6 bases). The ends were cut back, 4 bases at V and 8 bases at J, with 12 bases in the middle. The CDR3 extends over 14 amino acids. CDR1 is SGHTA, CDR2 FQGNSA, per germline.

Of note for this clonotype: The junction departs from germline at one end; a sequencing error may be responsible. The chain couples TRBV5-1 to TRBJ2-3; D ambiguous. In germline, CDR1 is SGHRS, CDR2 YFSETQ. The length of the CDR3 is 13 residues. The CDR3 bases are TGTGCCAGCAGCCACCTTGGAGAAGATACGCAGTATTTT. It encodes CASSHLGEDTQYF.

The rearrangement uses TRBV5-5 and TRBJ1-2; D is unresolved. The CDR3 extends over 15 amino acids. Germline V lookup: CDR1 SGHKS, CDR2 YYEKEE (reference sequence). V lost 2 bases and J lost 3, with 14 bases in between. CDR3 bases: TGTGCCAGCAGCTTCACTGTACGCGCCGACTATGGCTACACCTTC. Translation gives CASSFTVRADYGYTF. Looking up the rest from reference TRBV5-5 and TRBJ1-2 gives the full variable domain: DAGVTQSPTHLIKTRGQQVTLRCSPISGHKSVSWYQQVLGQGPQFIFQYYEKEERGRGNFPDRFSARQFPNYSSELNVNALLLGDSALYLCASSFTVRADYGYTFGSGTRLTVV.

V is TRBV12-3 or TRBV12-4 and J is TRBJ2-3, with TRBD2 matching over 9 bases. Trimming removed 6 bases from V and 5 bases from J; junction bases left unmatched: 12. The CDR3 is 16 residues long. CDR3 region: CASRQEASGVVDTQYF. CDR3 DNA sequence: TGTGCCAGCAGACAAGAGGCTAGCGGGGTAGTAGATACGCAGTATTTT.

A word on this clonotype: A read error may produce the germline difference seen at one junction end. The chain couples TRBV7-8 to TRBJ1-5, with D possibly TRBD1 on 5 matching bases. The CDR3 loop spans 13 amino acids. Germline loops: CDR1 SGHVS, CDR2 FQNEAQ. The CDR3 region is CASSLTGGPPKQF. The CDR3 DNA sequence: TGTGCCAGCAGCCTAACAGGAGGTCCCCCCAAGCAGTTT.

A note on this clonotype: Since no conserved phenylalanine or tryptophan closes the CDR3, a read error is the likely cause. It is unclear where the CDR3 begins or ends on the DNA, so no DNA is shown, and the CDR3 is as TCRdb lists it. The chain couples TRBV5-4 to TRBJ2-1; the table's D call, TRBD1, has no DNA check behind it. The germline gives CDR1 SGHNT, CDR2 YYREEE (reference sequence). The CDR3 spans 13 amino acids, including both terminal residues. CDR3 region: CASSFGGANGRSL.

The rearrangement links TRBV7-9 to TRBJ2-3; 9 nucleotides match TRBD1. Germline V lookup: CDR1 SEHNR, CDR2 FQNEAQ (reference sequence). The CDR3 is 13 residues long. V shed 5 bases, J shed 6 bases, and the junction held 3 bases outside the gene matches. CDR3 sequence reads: CASSPGTGDTQYF. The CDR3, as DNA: TGTGCCAGCAGCCCCGGGACAGGGGATACGCAGTATTTT. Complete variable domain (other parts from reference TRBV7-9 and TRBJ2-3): DTGVSQNPRHKITKRGQNVTFRCDPISEHNRLYWYRQTLGQGPEFLTYFQNEAQLEKSRLLSDRFSAERPKGSFSTLEIQRTEQGDSAMYLCASSPGTGDTQYFGPGTRLTVL.

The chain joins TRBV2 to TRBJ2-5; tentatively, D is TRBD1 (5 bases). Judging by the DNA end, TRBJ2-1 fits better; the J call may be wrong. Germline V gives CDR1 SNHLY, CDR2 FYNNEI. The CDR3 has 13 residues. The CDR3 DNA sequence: TGTGCCAGCAGTGATGGGGCGGTCCCTGAGCAGTTCTTC. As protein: CASSDGAVPEQFF.

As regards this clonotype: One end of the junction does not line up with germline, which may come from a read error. In nucleotides, the CDR3 is TGTGCCAGCAGCTTAGGACAGGGGCCTGGAAACACCAATTTT. It specifies CASSLGQGPGNTNF. The chain uses TRBV9 and TRBJ2-3; TRBD1 matches at 9 bases. Germline assignment: CDR1 SGDLS and CDR2 YYNGEE. The CDR3 extends over 14 amino acids. The full variable domain, rest sourced from reference TRBV9 and TRBJ2-3, is DSGVTQTPKHLITATGQRVTLRCSPRSGDLSVYWYQQSLDQGLQFLIQYYNGEERAKGNILERFSAQQFPDLHSELNLSSLELGDSALYFCASSLGQGPGNTNFGPGTRLTVL.

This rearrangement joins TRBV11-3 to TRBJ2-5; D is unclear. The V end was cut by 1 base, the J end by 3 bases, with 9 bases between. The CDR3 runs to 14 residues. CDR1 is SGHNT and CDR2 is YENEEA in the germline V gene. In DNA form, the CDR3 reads TGTGCCAGCAGCTTAGGTCTGAGCGAAGAGACCCAGTACTTC. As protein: CASSLGLSEETQYF.

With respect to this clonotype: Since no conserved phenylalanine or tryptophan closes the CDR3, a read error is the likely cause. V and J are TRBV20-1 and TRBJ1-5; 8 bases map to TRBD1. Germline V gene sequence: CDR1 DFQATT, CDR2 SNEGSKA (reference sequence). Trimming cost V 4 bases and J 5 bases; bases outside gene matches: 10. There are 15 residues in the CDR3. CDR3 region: CSATRTGSIDQPQHS. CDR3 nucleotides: TGCAGTGCTACACGGACAGGGTCGATTGATCAGCCCCAGCATTCT.

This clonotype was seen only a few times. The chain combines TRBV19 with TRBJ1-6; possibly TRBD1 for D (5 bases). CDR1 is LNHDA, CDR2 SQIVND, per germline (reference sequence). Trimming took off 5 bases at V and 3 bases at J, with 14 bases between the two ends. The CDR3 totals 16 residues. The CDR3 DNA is TGTGCCAGTAGTTCCAGGGAGGGCGGCTATAATTCACCCCTCCACTTT. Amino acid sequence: CASSSREGGYNSPLHF.

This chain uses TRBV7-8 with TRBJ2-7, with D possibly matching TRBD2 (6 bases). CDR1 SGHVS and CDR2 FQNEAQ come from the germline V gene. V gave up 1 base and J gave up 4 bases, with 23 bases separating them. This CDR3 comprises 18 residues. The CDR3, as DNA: TGTGCCAGCAGCTTAGAGGGAGGTCCCGCAACGCAGTATTACGAGCAGTACGTC. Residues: CASSLEGGPATQYYEQYV.

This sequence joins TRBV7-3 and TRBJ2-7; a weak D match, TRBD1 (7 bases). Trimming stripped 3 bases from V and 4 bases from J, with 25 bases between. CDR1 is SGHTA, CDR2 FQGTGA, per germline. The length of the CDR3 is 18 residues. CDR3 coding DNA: TGTGCCAGCAGCTTTCACCCGGGCGGGACAGATATTCAGTACGAGCAGTACGTC. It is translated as CASSFHPGGTDIQYEQYV.

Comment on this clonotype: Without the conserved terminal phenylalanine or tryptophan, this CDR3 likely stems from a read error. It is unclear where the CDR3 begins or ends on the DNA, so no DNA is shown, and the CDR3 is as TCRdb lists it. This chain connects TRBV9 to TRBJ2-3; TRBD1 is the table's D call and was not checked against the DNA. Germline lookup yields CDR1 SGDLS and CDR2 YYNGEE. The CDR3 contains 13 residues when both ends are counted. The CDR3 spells CASGAPGGEAFFV.

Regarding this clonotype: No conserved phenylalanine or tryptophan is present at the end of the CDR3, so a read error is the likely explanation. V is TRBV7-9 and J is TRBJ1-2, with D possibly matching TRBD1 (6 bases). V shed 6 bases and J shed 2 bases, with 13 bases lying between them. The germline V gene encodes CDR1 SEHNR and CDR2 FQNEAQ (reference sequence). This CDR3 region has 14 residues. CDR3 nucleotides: TGTGCCAGCAGTGCTCAGGGGACCAACTATGGCTACACCCTC. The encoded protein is CASSAQGTNYGYTL.

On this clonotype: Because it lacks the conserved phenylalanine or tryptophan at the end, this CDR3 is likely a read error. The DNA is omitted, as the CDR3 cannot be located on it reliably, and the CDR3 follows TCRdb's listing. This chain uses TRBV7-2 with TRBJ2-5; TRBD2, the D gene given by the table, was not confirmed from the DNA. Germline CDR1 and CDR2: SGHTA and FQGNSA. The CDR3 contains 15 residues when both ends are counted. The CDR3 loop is CASSLSNRRQEKKYY.

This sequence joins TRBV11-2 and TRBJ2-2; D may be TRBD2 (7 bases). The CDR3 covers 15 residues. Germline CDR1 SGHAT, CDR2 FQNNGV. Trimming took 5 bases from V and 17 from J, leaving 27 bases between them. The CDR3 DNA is TGTGCCAGCAGCCTCGGCGCGGGGGCAAACGAGCAGTACTTTTTT. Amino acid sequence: CASSLGAGANEQYFF.

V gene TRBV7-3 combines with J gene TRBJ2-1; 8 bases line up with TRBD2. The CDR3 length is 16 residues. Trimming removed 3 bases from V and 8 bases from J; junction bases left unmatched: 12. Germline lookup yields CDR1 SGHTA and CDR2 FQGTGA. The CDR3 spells CASSFERRGGTDEQFF. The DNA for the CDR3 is TGTGCCAGCAGCTTTGAAAGACGCGGGGGGACCGATGAGCAGTTCTTC.